This T cell receptor beta chain was observed in a study of long-term antiretroviral therapy in people with HIV. Overall study findings and caveats: Repertoires from HIV showed CDR3 length ranges narrower than those of controls. Participants lacked recorded data on ART adherence, viral resistance or therapy changes. Relative to transplant donor controls, diversity remained lower despite increasing after ART.

This clone was counted a single time. Its matching antigen is unknown. Post-ART PBMC samples numbered at least two per donor, and pre-ART ones at least one. Survey-level resolution applied to immunoSEQ assay v3.0. Produced via immunoSEQ multiplex PCR; TCRdb's table is partial and in-frame only. This table holds fewer than 55,000 clones, more than 90% found once. This specimen was unsorted PBMCs, taken 3.7 years after starting antiretroviral therapy. This receptor was identified in a woman aged 45-65 years with HIV.

CDR3 region: CASSPPTGQGGSKAGNTIYF. In DNA form, the CDR3 reads TGTGCCAGCTCACCGCCAACGGGACAGGGTGGAAGCAAGGCGGGAAACACCATATATTTT. This chain connects TRBV18 to TRBJ1-3, with 9 bases that match TRBD1. V dropped 3 bases and J dropped 4; count of bases not matched to a gene: 19. CDR3 size: 20 residues. CDR1 KGHSH and CDR2 LQKENI come from the germline V gene.